Presented here are 2 T cell receptor beta chains from one specimen sequenced in a study of shared clonotypes between healthy human individuals. The repertoire was sequenced with immunoSEQ multiplex PCR; TCRdb's copy has only in-frame clones and lacks some. Of over 850,000 clones in the sample, about 84% were seen once. Sequences were obtained from memory CD4+ T cells from PBMCs. Subset noted: CD45RA-negative fraction. These receptors were collected from a man younger than 35 in good health. Some clones in this sample may be carry-over from other donors' samples.

Only one count was recorded for this clone. This rearrangement joins TRBV7-9 to TRBJ2-2; no firm D call. The CDR3 contains 14 residues. Trimming cost V 0 bases and J 10 bases, with 12 bases left between them. Germline CDR1 and CDR2: SEHNR and FQNEAQ (reference sequence). The CDR3 DNA reads TGTGCCAGCAGCTTAGCGGGTACGGCGGTGGAGCTGTTTTTT. Encoded protein: CASSLAGTAVELFF.

The chain links TRBV4-3 to TRBJ2-3; 11 positions match TRBD2. V was pared by 4 bases and J by 2 bases, with 11 bases of the junction left unmatched. In germline, CDR1 is LGHNA, CDR2 YSLEER. The CDR3 length is 18 residues. The CDR3 protein is CASSPARLAGPNTDTQYF. The CDR3 region has the DNA TGCGCCAGCAGCCCCGCGCGACTAGCGGGACCGAACACAGATACGCAGTATTTT.